The clone carrying this TCR beta chain occurred many times. The antigen is undetermined. This entry is derived from a study of molecular identifiers for immune sequencing clone quantification. Points from the study as a whole: Highly expanded clone sizes could end up underestimated if a barcode were shared by identical TCR molecules.

TCRdb analysed the PCR reads with MiXCR anew, one entry per CDR3 protein. This table holds about 330,000 distinct CDR3 sequences, about 22% found once. Germline V lookup: CDR1 LGHNA, CDR2 YSLEER. The V and J ends lost 0 bases and 8 bases respectively, with 10 bases between them. CDR3 length equals 13 residues. Using 10%, 30% or 50% RNA, naive CD8 libraries were derived from approximately 20,000 to 1,000,000 sorted cells. The receptor was isolated from a human donor in good health. Some libraries in this study had Jurkat cell RNA spiked in. The specimen was naive CD8+ T cells from blood, with Jurkat cell RNA spiked in. Indicated subset: FACS-sorted CD8+CD4-CCR7+CD45RA+ naive T cells. The chain carries TRBV4-3 and TRBJ1-1; no definite D call. CDR3 loop: CASSQENFQEAFF. In DNA, the CDR3 is TGCGCCAGCAGCCAAGAGAATTTCCAAGAAGCTTTCTTT.